Listed below are T cell receptor beta chains from one sample, sequenced in a study of OX40 agonist ivuxolimab in advanced cancers. Libraries were prepared by immunoSEQ multiplex PCR; TCRdb keeps only in-frame clonotypes and omits some of them. The table includes 30,000 to 45,000 clones, 70% to 85% detected once. The sequences come from CD4+ or CD8+ T cells sorted from blood, collected in a trial of the OX40 agonist ivuxolimab. All receptors come from an adult with an advanced solid tumor such as melanoma, head and neck, liver or kidney cancer. Both conserved end residues are part of each CDR3. The D gene is left open where the match is weak. The size of a clone is reported for some rows only, either as once, few or many, or as a class for expanded clones.

j_call | d_call | clone_size | v_call | cdr3_aa | cdr3_nt
TRBJ2-5 | . | . | TRBV19 | CASSMRGAGQETQYF | TGTGCCAGTAGTATGCGAGGGGCCGGACAAGAGACCCAGTACTTC
TRBJ1-2 | . | . | TRBV19 | CASTVQEFYGYTF | TGTGCCAGTACTGTACAGGAATTTTATGGCTACACCTTC
TRBJ2-1 | . | . | TRBV10-3 | CAISETLNEQFF | TGTGCCATCAGTGAAACTCTTAATGAGCAGTTCTTC
TRBJ1-1 | . | few | TRBV30 | CAWRSGVGNTEAFF | TGTGCCTGGCGGTCCGGAGTGGGGAACACTGAAGCTTTCTTT
TRBJ2-4 | . | . | TRBV5-1 | CASIGTENIQYF | TGCGCCAGCATAGGGACGGAAAACATTCAGTACTTC
TRBJ2-1 | TRBD2 | once | TRBV5-1 | CASSLSGGGYVEQFF | TGCGCCAGCAGCTTGAGTGGCGGGGGGTATGTTGAGCAGTTCTTC
TRBJ1-4 | . | few | TRBV5-6 | CASSQFLIDNDEKLFF | TGTGCCAGCAGCCAATTCCTCATTGACAACGATGAAAAACTGTTTTTT
TRBJ2-1 | TRBD1 | . | TRBV6-6 | CASSYSGTGNNEQFF | TGTGCCAGCAGTTACTCGGGGACAGGGAACAATGAGCAGTTCTTC
TRBJ1-1 | TRBD1 | . | TRBV18 | CASSPLRDRNTEAFF | TGTGCCAGCTCACCACTACGGGACAGGAACACTGAAGCTTTCTTT
TRBJ1-2 | . | . | TRBV25-1 | CASSEYHGSYGYTF | TGTGCCAGCAGTGAATATCACGGGTCCTATGGCTACACCTTC
TRBJ2-1 | . | . | TRBV18 | CASSPLRVGSYNEQFF | TGTGCCAGCTCACCACTCCGGGTTGGCTCCTACAATGAGCAGTTCTTC
TRBJ1-3 | . | . | TRBV21-1 | CASRNNVTDHSGNTIYF | TGTGCCAGCAGGAACAACGTGACTGACCACTCTGGAAACACCATATATTTT
TRBJ1-1 | . | . | TRBV30 | CAWRENTEAFF | TGTGCCTGGAGGGAAAACACTGAAGCTTTCTTT
TRBJ2-7 | . | . | TRBV7-9 | CASSFSGSSYEQYF | TGTGCCAGCAGCTTTTCGGGTAGCTCCTACGAGCAGTACTTC
TRBJ2-3 | . | . | TRBV28 | CASMESSTDTQYF | TGTGCCAGCATGGAAAGCAGCACAGATACGCAGTATTTT
TRBJ1-6 | TRBD1 | . | TRBV27 | CASSLRNQGGASPLHF | TGTGCCAGCAGTTTACGGAATCAGGGGGGGGCTTCACCCCTCCACTTT
TRBJ1-4 | . | . | TRBV5-1 | CASSLVAGEVEGEKLFF | TGCGCCAGCAGCTTGGTGGCAGGGGAAGTAGAGGGTGAAAAACTGTTTTTT
TRBJ2-3 | . | . | TRBV19 | CASSPGRGAGDTQYF | TGTGCCAGTAGTCCTGGCCGGGGGGCGGGAGATACGCAGTATTTT
TRBJ1-1 | . | . | TRBV10-3 | CAISGEGTEAFF | TGTGCCATCTCGGGGGAGGGCACTGAAGCTTTCTTT
TRBJ2-7 | TRBD2 | . | TRBV5-1 | CASSLSASGTYEQYF | TGCGCCAGCAGCTTGTCGGCTAGCGGGACTTACGAGCAGTACTTC
TRBJ2-7 | . | . | TRBV7-5 | CASSKQGNEQYF | TGTGCCAGCAGCAAACAGGGTAACGAGCAGTACTTC
TRBJ2-1 | . | few | TRBV4-2 | CASSQDRGSSYNEQFF | TGTGCCAGCAGCCAAGATAGGGGGAGCTCCTACAATGAGCAGTTCTTC
TRBJ2-5 | . | . | TRBV30 | CAWSVWGEETQYF | TGTGCCTGGAGTGTGTGGGGGGAGGAGACCCAGTACTTC
TRBJ2-1 | TRBD1 | . | TRBV11-1 | CASSLLVGQGADEQFF | TGTGCCAGCAGCTTACTGGTGGGACAGGGGGCGGATGAGCAGTTCTTC
TRBJ2-7 | . | . | TRBV19 | CASKRAASTYEQYF | TGTGCCAGTAAGCGGGCAGCCTCAACCTACGAGCAGTACTTC
TRBJ2-1 | TRBD2 | few | TRBV5-1 | CASSGSGAYNEQFF | TGCGCCAGCAGTGGAAGCGGGGCGTACAATGAGCAGTTCTTC
TRBJ2-7 | . | . | TRBV21-1 | CASSKSGSYEQYF | TGTGCCAGCAGCAAAAGCGGTTCCTACGAGCAGTACTTC
TRBJ1-6 | TRBD1 | . | TRBV11-2 | CASSPTATGKMGSPLHF | TGTGCCAGCAGCCCGACGGCGACAGGGAAGATGGGTTCACCCCTCCACTTT
TRBJ2-7 | TRBD1 | few | TRBV5-5 | CASSLTGGAGYEQYF | TGTGCCAGCAGCCTTACAGGGGGCGCAGGCTACGAGCAGTACTTC
TRBJ2-5 | . | once | TRBV10-2 | CASSASGTTRETQYF | TGCGCCAGCAGTGCTTCCGGGACAACGAGGGAGACCCAGTACTTC
TRBJ1-3 | . | once | TRBV30 | CAWGGSTIYF | TGTGCCTGGGGAGGAAGCACCATATATTTT
TRBJ1-5 | . | . | TRBV12-2 | CASRLGAGRNQPQHF | TGTGCAAGTCGCTTAGGGGCAGGCCGCAATCAGCCCCAGCATTTT
TRBJ2-3 | TRBD1 | once | TRBV7-9 | CASSTQGARTDTQYF | TGTGCCAGCAGCACCCAGGGGGCAAGAACAGATACGCAGTATTTT
TRBJ1-4 | TRBD1 | few | TRBV5-1 | CASSRRTGEGEKLFF | TGCGCCAGCAGCCGGCGGACAGGGGAAGGTGAAAAACTGTTTTTT
TRBJ1-3 | . | . | TRBV7-8 | CASSLVVGGGSGNTIYF | TGTGCCAGCAGCTTAGTAGTAGGCGGAGGGTCTGGAAACACCATATATTTT
TRBJ2-7 | . | . | TRBV5-1 | CASSLKEGTEQYF | TGCGCCAGCAGCTTGAAGGAGGGAACCGAGCAGTACTTC
TRBJ1-1 | . | . | TRBV29-1 | CSVERVGGEAFF | TGCAGCGTTGAAAGGGTGGGGGGTGAAGCTTTCTTT
TRBJ1-1 | TRBD1 | . | TRBV11-3 | CASSPGQGVYEAFF | TGTGCCAGCAGCCCGGGACAGGGGGTCTATGAAGCTTTCTTT
TRBJ1-1 | . | . | TRBV18 | CASSPRESQLNTEAFF | TGTGCCAGCTCACCAAGAGAATCACAGTTGAACACTGAAGCTTTCTTT
TRBJ1-5 | . | . | TRBV30 | CAWSATESNQPQHF | TGTGCCTGGAGTGCGACAGAGAGCAATCAGCCCCAGCATTTT
TRBJ2-7 | . | . | TRBV18 | CASSPGHGYEQYF | TGTGCCAGCTCACCCGGACACGGCTACGAGCAGTACTTC
TRBJ2-7 | TRBD2 | . | TRBV7-8 | CASSLYGGDSYEQYF | TGTGCCAGCAGCTTATACGGGGGGGACTCCTACGAGCAGTACTTC
TRBJ2-7 | . | medium-sized | TRBV5-1 | CASSLDLLESYEQYF | TGCGCCAGCAGCTTGGACCTTCTCGAAAGCTACGAGCAGTACTTC
TRBJ2-1 | TRBD2 | . | TRBV7-2 | CASSLPGLILNEQFF | TGTGCCAGCAGCTTGCCGGGACTAATTCTCAATGAGCAGTTCTTC
TRBJ1-1 | . | few | TRBV6-1 | CASTPGSLNTEAFF | TGTGCCAGCACCCCGGGCAGCCTGAACACTGAAGCTTTCTTT
TRBJ1-2 | . | . | TRBV19 | CALWTPHGYTF | TGTGCCCTCTGGACCCCCCATGGCTACACCTTC
TRBJ1-1 | . | . | TRBV13 | CASSLRGANTEAFF | TGTGCCAGCAGTCTAAGGGGGGCGAACACTGAAGCTTTCTTT
TRBJ2-7 | . | . | TRBV30 | CAWVQSYEQYF | TGTGCCTGGGTTCAGAGTTACGAGCAGTACTTC
TRBJ2-7 | . | . | TRBV5-1 | CASSLSAGIEQYF | TGCGCCAGCAGCTTGAGCGCAGGGATCGAGCAGTACTTC
TRBJ2-3 | . | . | TRBV6-1 | CASKRQPDSTDTQYF | TGTGCCAGCAAAAGACAGCCGGATAGCACAGATACGCAGTATTTT